The present T cell receptor (beta chain) was sequenced within a study of blood T cells in healthy people across ages. Study-level findings and limits: Naive CD4+ cells and diversity were both higher in long-lived donors than in aged donors. One million T cells yielded diversity estimates that were considered underestimates. The fall in TCR beta diversity per million T cells was roughly linear with age.

This CDR3 has 15 residues. The V gene's germline CDR1 is SGHDT and CDR2 YYEEEE. With 1 base removed from V and 5 bases from J, the gap between germline ends came to 13 bases. Concerning this clonotype: Its antigen is undetermined.

Next came a second PCR, run for about 6 to 12 cycles, which used a sample-barcoded 5' primer along with a J-beta primer mix. TCRdb reanalysed the 5' RACE reads using MiXCR and keeps one entry per CDR3 protein. The repertoire holds 1 million to 1.2 million distinct CDR3 sequences, with 35% to 40% as singletons. The sample was blood. The sequence was obtained from a man aged 18 to 29 in good health. The chain couples TRBV5-6 to TRBJ1-5, with a tentative D call TRBD1 (5 bases). The CDR3: CASSLRQGVHQPQHF. CDR3 nucleotide sequence: TGTGCCAGCAGCTTGCGGCAGGGTGTTCATCAGCCCCAGCATTTT. The full variable domain, its missing parts supplied by reference TRBV5-6 and TRBJ1-5, is DAGVTQSPTHLIKTRGQQVTLRCSPKSGHDTVSWYQQALGQGPQFIFQYYEEEERQRGNFPDRFSGHQFPNYSSELNVNALLLGDSALYLCASSLRQGVHQPQHFGDGTRLSIL.